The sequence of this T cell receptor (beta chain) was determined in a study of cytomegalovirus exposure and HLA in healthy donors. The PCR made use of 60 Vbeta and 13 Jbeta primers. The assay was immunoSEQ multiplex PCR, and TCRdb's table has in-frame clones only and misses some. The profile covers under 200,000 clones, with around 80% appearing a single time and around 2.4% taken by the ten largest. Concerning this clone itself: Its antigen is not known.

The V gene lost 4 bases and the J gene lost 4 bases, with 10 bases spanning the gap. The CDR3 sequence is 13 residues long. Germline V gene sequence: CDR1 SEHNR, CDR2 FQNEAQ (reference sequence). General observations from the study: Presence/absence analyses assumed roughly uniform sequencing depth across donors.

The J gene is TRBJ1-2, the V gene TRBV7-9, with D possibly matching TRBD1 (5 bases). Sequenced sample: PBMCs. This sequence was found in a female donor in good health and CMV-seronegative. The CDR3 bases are TGTGCCAGCAGCTCCAGGGTTCCCTATGGCTACACCTTC. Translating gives CASSSRVPYGYTF.